Given below is one TCR beta chain in context. The junction differs from germline at one of its ends, possibly a read error. The data were taken from a study of blood T cell repertoires in COVID-19. Study-level background: Spain, Italy and the United States supplied samples that represented acute and convalescent COVID-19.

The repertoire was sequenced with immunoSEQ multiplex PCR; TCRdb's copy has only in-frame clones and lacks some. Altogether about 140,000 clones are present, 87% being singletons, with the ten largest covering more than 3.5%. The germline gives CDR1 SSHAT, CDR2 FNYEAQ (reference sequence). The CDR3 length is 14 residues. This clonotype was sampled from a woman aged 40 to 49 with acute or convalescent COVID-19. Sequenced input: peripheral blood. The chain links TRBV7-7 to TRBJ2-1, with a tentative D call TRBD2 (6 bases). The CDR3 bases are TGTGCTAGCAGCTTAGATCCTAGCGACAATGAGCAGTTCTTC. This codes for CASSLDPSDNEQFF.